These T cell receptor beta chains were read from a single sample in a study of T-cell reconstitution after alpha-beta-depleted transplantation in children. TCRdb independently ran MiXCR on the PCR reads; one entry per CDR3 protein. The sample has 420,000 or so distinct CDR3 sequences, under 13% seen once. This sample comprised PBMCs from the stem cell graft donor, obtained from the stem cell graft. Receptors were obtained from a human donor who donated a stem cell graft to a child with acute myeloid leukemia. Each CDR3 is given with its conserved first and last residue. Fields, in order: V gene, clone size, CDR3 length, D gene, J gene, CDR3 protein, CDR3 DNA. A D gene is named only where the DNA matches it firmly. Clone size is given for some rows only: seen once, a few or many times, or a class if the clone is expanded.

v_call: TRBV10-3; clone_size: many; cdr3_length: 13; d_call: TRBD1; j_call: TRBJ2-7; cdr3_aa: CAITTGQSYEQYF; cdr3_nt: TGTGCCATCACCACGGGACAGTCCTACGAGCAGTACTTC
v_call: TRBV5-1; clone_size: -; cdr3_length: 16; d_call: -; j_call: TRBJ2-3; cdr3_aa: CASSLTTGLGTDTQYF; cdr3_nt: TGCGCCAGCAGCTTGACGACCGGATTGGGCACAGATACGCAGTATTTT
v_call: TRBV12-3/TRBV12-4; clone_size: many; cdr3_length: 15; d_call: -; j_call: TRBJ1-2; cdr3_aa: CASTLVGGAQPGYTF; cdr3_nt: TGTGCCAGCACCCTCGTTGGGGGGGCGCAGCCTGGCTACACCTTC
v_call: TRBV5-6; clone_size: -; cdr3_length: 14; d_call: TRBD1; j_call: TRBJ2-1; cdr3_aa: CASSPGTGNNEQFF; cdr3_nt: TGTGCCAGCAGCCCCGGGACAGGGAACAATGAGCAGTTCTTC
v_call: TRBV20-1; clone_size: few; cdr3_length: 18; d_call: TRBD2; j_call: TRBJ2-3; cdr3_aa: CSARDYQGTSSEPNTQYF; cdr3_nt: TGCAGTGCTAGAGACTATCAAGGGACTAGCTCCGAACCCAATACGCAGTATTTT
v_call: TRBV7-8; clone_size: -; cdr3_length: 17; d_call: TRBD1; j_call: TRBJ1-2; cdr3_aa: CASSSQMTGGSNYGYTF; cdr3_nt: TGTGCCAGCAGCTCCCAAATGACAGGGGGCTCTAACTATGGCTACACCTTC
v_call: TRBV10-3; clone_size: -; cdr3_length: 13; d_call: -; j_call: TRBJ1-6; cdr3_aa: CTISPEGIRSLHF; cdr3_nt: TGTACCATCAGTCCAGAGGGGATTCGGTCTCTCCACTTT
v_call: TRBV19; clone_size: -; cdr3_length: 14; d_call: -; j_call: TRBJ1-5; cdr3_aa: CASSPLAVNQPQHF; cdr3_nt: TGTGCCAGTAGTCCTCTGGCTGTCAATCAGCCCCAGCATTTT
v_call: TRBV30; clone_size: few; cdr3_length: 17; d_call: TRBD1; j_call: TRBJ1-1; cdr3_aa: CAWSTWTGGAGDTEAFF; cdr3_nt: TGTGCCTGGAGTACATGGACAGGGGGCGCAGGGGACACTGAAGCTTTCTTT
v_call: TRBV29-1; clone_size: -; cdr3_length: 15; d_call: -; j_call: TRBJ1-1; cdr3_aa: CSVVVGGQWNTEAFF; cdr3_nt: TGCAGCGTTGTTGTCGGGGGCCAATGGAACACTGAAGCTTTCTTT
v_call: TRBV4-3; clone_size: -; cdr3_length: 16; d_call: TRBD2; j_call: TRBJ2-7; cdr3_aa: CASSQRSGRPVYEQYF; cdr3_nt: TGCGCCAGCAGCCAACGTAGCGGGAGGCCCGTGTACGAGCAGTACTTC
v_call: TRBV5-4; clone_size: many; cdr3_length: 20; d_call: TRBD2; j_call: TRBJ2-1; cdr3_aa: CASSFLTSGGTKSSYNEQFF; cdr3_nt: TGTGCCAGCAGTTTCCTGACTAGCGGGGGGACGAAGAGCTCCTACAATGAGCAGTTCTTC
v_call: TRBV7-3; clone_size: -; cdr3_length: 15; d_call: -; j_call: TRBJ2-5; cdr3_aa: CASSRMDRAQETQYF; cdr3_nt: TGTGCCAGCAGCCGCATGGACAGAGCCCAAGAGACCCAGTACTTC
v_call: TRBV7-2; clone_size: few; cdr3_length: 14; d_call: TRBD2; j_call: TRBJ2-1; cdr3_aa: CASSLATSFNEQFF; cdr3_nt: TGTGCCAGCAGCTTAGCGACTAGCTTTAATGAGCAGTTCTTC
v_call: TRBV29-1; clone_size: few; cdr3_length: 15; d_call: -; j_call: TRBJ2-2; cdr3_aa: CSGQDGYANTGELFF; cdr3_nt: TGCAGCGGTCAGGACGGTTACGCGAACACCGGGGAGCTGTTTTTT
v_call: TRBV5-1; clone_size: many; cdr3_length: 13; d_call: -; j_call: TRBJ1-5; cdr3_aa: CASSTGPNQPQHF; cdr3_nt: TGCGCCAGCAGCACAGGTCCCAATCAGCCCCAGCATTTT
v_call: TRBV27; clone_size: few; cdr3_length: 13; d_call: TRBD1; j_call: TRBJ2-1; cdr3_aa: CASRGSGGNEQFF; cdr3_nt: TGTGCCAGCCGTGGGTCAGGGGGTAATGAGCAGTTCTTC
v_call: TRBV6-2/TRBV6-3; clone_size: few; cdr3_length: 13; d_call: TRBD1; j_call: TRBJ1-2; cdr3_aa: CASRGTGSYGYTF; cdr3_nt: TGTGCCAGCAGGGGGACAGGAAGCTATGGCTACACCTTC
v_call: TRBV29-1; clone_size: many; cdr3_length: 14; d_call: -; j_call: TRBJ2-5; cdr3_aa: CSVVWGRSFETQYF; cdr3_nt: TGCAGCGTTGTTTGGGGGCGCTCGTTTGAGACCCAGTACTTC
v_call: TRBV20-1; clone_size: -; cdr3_length: 9; d_call: TRBD1; j_call: TRBJ1-2; cdr3_aa: CSARRTGGF; cdr3_nt: TGCAGTGCTAGGCGGACAGGTGGTTTT
v_call: TRBV7-3; clone_size: few; cdr3_length: 15; d_call: TRBD2; j_call: TRBJ2-5; cdr3_aa: CASGLAGGPEETQYF; cdr3_nt: TGTGCCAGCGGTCTGGCGGGGGGGCCAGAAGAGACCCAGTACTTC
v_call: TRBV5-1; clone_size: -; cdr3_length: 15; d_call: -; j_call: TRBJ2-5; cdr3_aa: CASSLTWQNKETQYF; cdr3_nt: TGCGCCAGCAGCTTGACTTGGCAGAATAAAGAGACCCAGTACTTC
v_call: TRBV24-1; clone_size: many; cdr3_length: 11; d_call: -; j_call: TRBJ2-2; cdr3_aa: CATSEPWELFF; cdr3_nt: TGTGCCACCAGTGAGCCCTGGGAGCTGTTTTTT
v_call: TRBV29-1; clone_size: many; cdr3_length: 14; d_call: -; j_call: TRBJ2-3; cdr3_aa: CSVGGGASTDTQYF; cdr3_nt: TGCAGCGTTGGAGGGGGGGCTAGCACAGATACGCAGTATTTT
v_call: TRBV4-3; clone_size: many; cdr3_length: 17; d_call: TRBD2; j_call: TRBJ2-2; cdr3_aa: CASSQEGAGGRGGELFF; cdr3_nt: TGCGCCAGCAGCCAAGAGGGAGCGGGAGGGCGAGGCGGGGAGCTGTTTTTT
v_call: TRBV14; clone_size: -; cdr3_length: 18; d_call: TRBD2; j_call: TRBJ2-5; cdr3_aa: CASSQDLGATSGRETQYF; cdr3_nt: TGTGCCAGCAGCCAAGATCTCGGCGCGACTAGCGGGCGAGAGACCCAGTACTTC
v_call: TRBV29-1; clone_size: many; cdr3_length: 14; d_call: -; j_call: TRBJ2-1; cdr3_aa: CTVRSHSSYNEQFF; cdr3_nt: TGCACCGTCAGATCTCACAGCTCCTACAATGAGCAGTTCTTC
v_call: TRBV7-6; clone_size: -; cdr3_length: 14; d_call: TRBD1; j_call: TRBJ1-2; cdr3_aa: CASSSAGTGYGYTF; cdr3_nt: TGTGCCAGCAGCTCGGCCGGGACAGGGTATGGCTACACCTTC
v_call: TRBV7-3; clone_size: -; cdr3_length: 14; d_call: -; j_call: TRBJ2-2; cdr3_aa: CASSPHGFSGELFF; cdr3_nt: TGTGCCAGCAGTCCCCACGGGTTTTCCGGGGAGCTGTTTTTT
v_call: TRBV4-2; clone_size: -; cdr3_length: 17; d_call: -; j_call: TRBJ2-1; cdr3_aa: CASSQALGRAGYNEQFF; cdr3_nt: TGTGCCAGCAGCCAGGCTCTCGGCAGGGCAGGGTACAATGAGCAGTTCTTC
v_call: TRBV4-2; clone_size: -; cdr3_length: 17; d_call: TRBD2; j_call: TRBJ2-1; cdr3_aa: CASSQDGTSSWYNEQFF; cdr3_nt: TGTGCCAGCAGCCAAGATGGGACTAGCAGTTGGTACAATGAGCAGTTCTTC
v_call: TRBV11-2; clone_size: few; cdr3_length: 18; d_call: TRBD2; j_call: TRBJ2-1; cdr3_aa: CASSLDQGGSARYNEQFF; cdr3_nt: TGTGCCAGCAGCTTAGATCAGGGCGGGAGCGCTAGGTACAATGAGCAGTTCTTC
v_call: TRBV27; clone_size: few; cdr3_length: 15; d_call: -; j_call: TRBJ2-2; cdr3_aa: CASSFSDKLTGELFF; cdr3_nt: TGTGCCAGCAGTTTCTCCGATAAACTCACCGGGGAGCTGTTTTTT
v_call: TRBV2; clone_size: -; cdr3_length: 14; d_call: -; j_call: TRBJ2-1; cdr3_aa: CASRFRGANNEQFF; cdr3_nt: TGTGCCAGCAGGTTCAGGGGAGCTAACAATGAGCAGTTCTTC
v_call: TRBV12-3/TRBV12-4; clone_size: few; cdr3_length: 13; d_call: TRBD2; j_call: TRBJ2-7; cdr3_aa: CASSTSESYEQYF; cdr3_nt: TGTGCCAGCAGCACTAGCGAGAGCTACGAGCAGTACTTC
v_call: TRBV7-7; clone_size: many; cdr3_length: 13; d_call: -; j_call: TRBJ2-5; cdr3_aa: CASSFNREETQYF; cdr3_nt: TGTGCTAGCAGCTTTAACAGGGAAGAGACCCAGTACTTC
v_call: TRBV27; clone_size: few; cdr3_length: 13; d_call: TRBD2; j_call: TRBJ2-3; cdr3_aa: CASSYGGGDTQYF; cdr3_nt: TGTGCCAGCAGTTATGGGGGGGGGGATACGCAGTATTTT
v_call: TRBV10-3; clone_size: many; cdr3_length: 16; d_call: -; j_call: TRBJ2-6; cdr3_aa: CAISSVKGSGANVLTF; cdr3_nt: TGTGCCATCAGCTCCGTTAAGGGATCAGGGGCCAACGTCCTGACTTTC
v_call: TRBV7-6; clone_size: few; cdr3_length: 17; d_call: -; j_call: TRBJ1-1; cdr3_aa: CASSLVGRGGFGAEAFF; cdr3_nt: TGTGCCAGCAGCTTAGTCGGCAGGGGTGGGTTTGGCGCTGAAGCTTTCTTT
v_call: TRBV5-4; clone_size: once; cdr3_length: 14; d_call: -; j_call: TRBJ2-7; cdr3_aa: CASSLVGASDEQYF; cdr3_nt: TGTGCCAGCAGCTTGGTCGGGGCTTCCGACGAGCAGTACTTC
v_call: TRBV7-3; clone_size: once; cdr3_length: 14; d_call: TRBD2; j_call: TRBJ2-5; cdr3_aa: CASSLNGGFETQYF; cdr3_nt: TGTGCCAGCAGCTTAAACGGGGGGTTTGAGACCCAGTACTTC
v_call: TRBV20-1; clone_size: -; cdr3_length: 14; d_call: TRBD1; j_call: TRBJ2-2; cdr3_aa: CSATRTGKTGELFF; cdr3_nt: TGCAGTGCTACCCGGACAGGGAAGACCGGGGAGCTGTTTTTT
v_call: TRBV11-3; clone_size: few; cdr3_length: 12; d_call: -; j_call: TRBJ1-1; cdr3_aa: CASSFSGEEAFF; cdr3_nt: TGTGCCAGCAGCTTCTCTGGCGAAGAAGCTTTCTTT
v_call: TRBV7-2; clone_size: few; cdr3_length: 17; d_call: TRBD2; j_call: TRBJ2-5; cdr3_aa: CASSLGGGSGAEETQYF; cdr3_nt: TGTGCCAGCAGCTTAGGGGGGGGGAGCGGAGCCGAGGAGACCCAGTACTTC
v_call: TRBV7-9; clone_size: few; cdr3_length: 16; d_call: TRBD2; j_call: TRBJ2-1; cdr3_aa: CASSHSRGRAFDEQFF; cdr3_nt: TGTGCCAGCAGCCATAGTCGCGGGAGGGCCTTCGATGAGCAGTTCTTC
v_call: TRBV7-2; clone_size: many; cdr3_length: 15; d_call: -; j_call: TRBJ1-6; cdr3_aa: CASSGYRIYNSPLHF; cdr3_nt: TGTGCCAGCAGCGGTTACAGGATCTATAATTCACCCCTCCACTTT
v_call: TRBV20-1; clone_size: many; cdr3_length: 13; d_call: -; j_call: TRBJ2-1; cdr3_aa: CSARGWGRNEQFF; cdr3_nt: TGCAGTGCTAGAGGATGGGGGCGCAATGAGCAGTTCTTC
v_call: TRBV5-4; clone_size: -; cdr3_length: 13; d_call: TRBD1; j_call: TRBJ1-1; cdr3_aa: CASSAGQGLEAFF; cdr3_nt: TGTGCCAGCAGCGCGGGACAGGGTCTTGAAGCTTTCTTT
v_call: TRBV7-2; clone_size: -; cdr3_length: 15; d_call: -; j_call: TRBJ2-1; cdr3_aa: CASSLRDWRLNEQFF; cdr3_nt: TGTGCCAGCAGCTTACGGGACTGGCGGTTGAATGAGCAGTTCTTC
v_call: TRBV6-1; clone_size: many; cdr3_length: 15; d_call: TRBD1; j_call: TRBJ1-2; cdr3_aa: CASSRGQGEYYGYTF; cdr3_nt: TGTGCCAGCAGCCGCGGACAGGGGGAATACTATGGCTACACCTTC
v_call: TRBV5-1; clone_size: -; cdr3_length: 15; d_call: -; j_call: TRBJ2-6; cdr3_aa: CASTMTNSGANVLTF; cdr3_nt: TGCGCCAGCACTATGACAAACTCTGGGGCCAACGTCCTGACTTTC
v_call: TRBV20-1; clone_size: -; cdr3_length: 14; d_call: TRBD2; j_call: TRBJ2-1; cdr3_aa: CSARDMREYNEQFF; cdr3_nt: TGCAGTGCTAGAGATATGCGGGAGTACAATGAGCAGTTCTTC
v_call: TRBV5-1; clone_size: -; cdr3_length: 16; d_call: -; j_call: TRBJ2-3; cdr3_aa: CASSAGTSTRTDTQYF; cdr3_nt: TGCGCCAGCAGCGCCGGGACGAGCACTCGCACAGATACGCAGTATTTT
v_call: TRBV7-3; clone_size: -; cdr3_length: 15; d_call: TRBD2; j_call: TRBJ2-7; cdr3_aa: CASSLTAGVVEEQYF; cdr3_nt: TGTGCCAGCAGCTTAACTGCGGGAGTGGTGGAAGAGCAGTACTTC
v_call: TRBV12-3/TRBV12-4; clone_size: -; cdr3_length: 16; d_call: TRBD2; j_call: TRBJ2-1; cdr3_aa: CASSPGTSGRSNEQFF; cdr3_nt: TGTGCCAGCAGCCCAGGGACTAGCGGGAGGTCCAATGAGCAGTTCTTC
v_call: TRBV11-2; clone_size: many; cdr3_length: 14; d_call: -; j_call: TRBJ2-3; cdr3_aa: CASSLAQSTDTQYF; cdr3_nt: TGTGCCAGCAGCTTAGCACAGAGCACAGATACGCAGTATTTT